This T cell receptor beta chain was observed in a study of beta chain features in type 1 diabetes. The isolated RNA, all of it, was reverse transcribed, so expressed TCRB transcripts were what got sequenced. Assay used: immunoSEQ multiplex PCR; TCRdb lists only in-frame clones, some missing. The sample lists around 340,000 clones, 20% seen once, with approximately 0.043% in the top ten. It was one heparinised blood draw, averaging around 100 mL, that each donor gave. Via the markers CD45RO/CCR7/CD25/CD127/CD95/CD27, stem cell-like memory, regulatory, central memory and naive CD4+ cells were sorted. The CDR3 extends over 14 amino acids. After removal of 4 bases from V and 0 bases from J, the junction contained 1 base not matched to a gene. The germline V gene encodes CDR1 KGHSH and CDR2 LQKENI. This clone was picked up a small number of times.

The V call is TRBV18, the J call TRBJ1-1, with 8 bases identical to TRBD1. The sequence was collected from a woman aged 18-29 years in good health. What was sequenced was naive CD4+ T cells from blood. CDR3 in amino acids: CASSQGQVNTEAFF. The CDR3 region has the DNA TGTGCCAGCTCACAGGGACAGGTGAACACTGAAGCTTTCTTT.